Given below is one TCR beta chain in context. Antigen: not known. Data came from immunoSEQ multiplex PCR; TCRdb stores just in-frame clones and leaves some out. The table lists 190,000 or so clones, roughly 90% of them singletons. The data stem from a study of T cell responses to AZD1222 COVID-19 vaccine. The CDR3 runs to 18 residues. CDR1 is LNHDA, CDR2 SQIVND, per germline (reference sequence). The V and J ends lost 0 bases and 1 base respectively, with 16 bases between them. Study-wide results and limits: Without day 14 samples, only post-peak T cell repertoires were studied. With dominance at 160-218 and 743-854, vaccine-associated CD4 TCRs spanned spike. Donors, mostly white British, included more females; clonal diversity was possibly underestimated. Nearly half of unique spike-specific TCRs reportedly avoided B.1.351 and B.1.1.7 mutated regions.

The clonotype comes from an adult who received the AZD1222 COVID-19 vaccine. The sample consisted of peripheral blood, taken 28 days after the second AZD1222 dose. V gene TRBV19 combines with J gene TRBJ1-5; tentatively, D is TRBD1 (5 bases). CDR3 nucleotide sequence: TGTGCCAGTAGTATAGATTTTTACGGGGGATGGAGCAATCAGCCCCAGCATTTT. It translates to CASSIDFYGGWSNQPQHF.